Below are 19 T cell receptor beta chains sequenced from a single sample in a study of blood T cell repertoires in COVID-19. Sequencing used immunoSEQ multiplex PCR; TCRdb keeps in-frame clones, though not all of them. This table has around 250,000 clones, 65% to 85% appearing once. The sample was peripheral blood. The receptors stem from a man aged 40-49 years with active or convalescent COVID-19.

This chain uses TRBV24-1 with TRBJ1-1; 8 bases line up with TRBD1. The junction had 7 bases not matched to a gene; V was cut back by 2 bases and J by 0 bases. The germline V gene has CDR1 KGHDR and CDR2 SFDVKD. CDR3 size: 17 residues. CDR3 bases: TGTGCCACCAGTGATTCGGACAGGGTCGGCGTGAACACTGAAGCTTTCTTT. This encodes CATSDSDRVGVNTEAFF.

The count of this clone is one. The V gene is TRBV18, the J gene TRBJ1-6, with D hard to call. Germline V gene lookup returns CDR1 KGHSH and CDR2 LQKENI. The V gene lost 0 bases and the J gene lost 10 bases, with 13 bases spanning the gap. CDR3 length equals 15 residues. The CDR3 sequence: CASSPPIPVGSPLHF. The CDR3 DNA reads as TGTGCCAGCTCACCACCGATCCCGGTGGGCTCACCCCTCCACTTT.

Worth noting for this clone: The sample contains more than one DNA sequence encoding this CDR3. This chain joins TRBV10-3 and TRBJ2-1; D not certain. This CDR3 is built from 14 residues. Trimming pared 2 bases from V and 0 bases from J, leaving 5 bases between. The V gene's germline CDR1 is ENHRY and CDR2 SYGVKD. The CDR3 loop reads CAISELSSYNEQFF. The DNA for the CDR3 is TGTGCCATCAGTGAGCTGAGCTCCTACAATGAGCAGTTCTTC.

The chain links TRBV29-1 to TRBJ1-1, with D uncertain. This CDR3 has 11 residues. With 4 bases removed from V and 4 bases from J, the gap between germline ends came to 7 bases. Germline CDR1 and CDR2: SQVTM and ANQGSEA. This chain's CDR3 is CSVVVLTEAFF. CDR3 nucleotides: TGCAGCGTTGTTGTCCTCACTGAAGCTTTCTTT.

The V call is TRBV20-1, the J call TRBJ1-6; 9 positions match TRBD1. The CDR3 loop spans 11 amino acids. In germline, CDR1 is DFQATT, CDR2 SNEGSKA (reference sequence). V gave up 6 bases and J gave up 14 bases; unmatched junction bases: 5. CDR3 sequence (DNA): TGCAGTGCCTATGACAGGGGGTCCCTCCACTTT. It encodes CSAYDRGSLHF.

The V and J genes are TRBV11-3 and TRBJ2-7; 8 nucleotides agree with TRBD1. The germline CDR1 and CDR2 sequences are SGHNT and YENEEA. Trimming took 1 base from V and 6 from J; bases not matched to a gene: 5. The CDR3 is 14 amino acids. The CDR3 is CASSLGTGNGEQYF. CDR3 sequence (DNA): TGTGCCAGCAGCTTAGGGACAGGGAATGGCGAGCAGTACTTC.

This clone was seen a single time. V is TRBV6-5 and J is TRBJ1-1; D is unclear. Trimming left V 7 bases short and J 0 bases short, with 9 bases between. The V gene's germline CDR1 is MNHEY and CDR2 SVGAGI. The CDR3 has 13 residues. CDR3 protein: CASTEQMNTEAFF. DNA for the CDR3: TGTGCCAGCACCGAACAAATGAACACTGAAGCTTTCTTT.

V and J are TRBV9 and TRBJ1-5; 8 nucleotides agree with TRBD1. The V gene's germline CDR1 is SGDLS and CDR2 YYNGEE. There are 15 residues in the CDR3. V trimming: 3 bases; J trimming: 6 bases; junction bases outside the gene matches: 8. The CDR3 spells CASSAGQGASQPQHF. In DNA, the CDR3 is TGTGCCAGCAGCGCAGGTCAGGGGGCTAGTCAGCCCCAGCATTTT.

This sequence joins TRBV3-1 (or the pseudogene TRBV3-2) and TRBJ2-3; 9 bases are a match to TRBD1. Germline lookup yields CDR1 LGHDT and CDR2 YNNKEL (reference sequence). The CDR3 extends over 16 amino acids. The trim removed 0 bases at V and 11 bases at J, leaving 12 bases unmatched. CDR3 DNA: TGTGCCAGCAGCCAAGATATGGGTGGACAGGGGCGGGAGCAGTATTTT. Amino acid sequence: CASSQDMGGQGREQYF.

The rearrangement links TRBV4-1 to TRBJ2-2; TRBD1 might be the D (6 bases). Germline V gene data show CDR1 as MGHRA and CDR2 as YSYEKL. The V end lost 9 bases, the J end lost 3 bases, and 14 bases lay between the germline ends. The CDR3 contains 14 residues. Here the CDR3 reads CASQGKADTGELFF. The DNA for the CDR3 is TGCGCCAGTCAGGGGAAGGCAGACACCGGGGAGCTGTTTTTT.

The gene calls are TRBV5-1 and TRBJ2-7, with D possibly matching TRBD1 (6 bases). The CDR3 is 14 residues long. V lost 0 bases and J 4 bases, leaving 11 bases between the germline ends. The germline V gene encodes CDR1 SGHRS and CDR2 YFSETQ. CDR3 sequence (DNA): TGCGCCAGCAGCTTGGCCACAGGGTCTTACGAGCAGTACTTC. As protein: CASSLATGSYEQYF.

The rearrangement joins TRBV29-1 to TRBJ2-2; 9 bases agree with TRBD1. Germline CDR1 SQVTM, CDR2 ANQGSEA. There are 16 residues in the CDR3. The V segment lost 2 bases and the J segment 1 base; nucleotides outside the gene matches: 5. Written as DNA, the CDR3 is TGCAGCGTTGAACCTTGGGGACAGGGGAACACCGGGGAGCTGTTTTTT. This encodes CSVEPWGQGNTGELFF.

Concerning this clone: At the DNA level, this CDR3 is encoded by other sequences in the same sample as well. J is TRBJ1-1 and V is TRBV30, with 8 nucleotides matching TRBD1. The V gene's germline CDR1 is GTSNPN and CDR2 SVGIG (reference sequence). V dropped 3 bases and J dropped 2; count of bases not matched to a gene: 2. The CDR3 totals 13 residues. CDR3 in DNA: TGTGCCTGGAGCGGACAGGGAAACACTGAAGCTTTCTTT. It yields the protein CAWSGQGNTEAFF.

In this sample, this clone turned up once. The chain's CDR3 is CASSPGRFYEQYF. Here the CDR3 DNA reads TGTGCCAGCAGCCCCGGTCGATTCTACGAGCAGTACTTC. This chain joins TRBV3-1 (or the pseudogene TRBV3-2) and TRBJ2-7; D remains ambiguous. Germline values: CDR1 LGHDT, CDR2 YNNKEL (reference sequence). The CDR3 sequence is 13 residues long. V was trimmed by 4 bases and J by 3 bases, leaving 10 bases between them.

This chain links TRBV7-6 with TRBJ2-1; perhaps TRBD1 as D (6 bases). CDR3 length: 17 residues. Germline V gene lookup returns CDR1 SGHVS and CDR2 FNYEAQ. V lost 3 bases and J 5 bases, leaving 20 bases between the germline ends. DNA of the CDR3: TGTGCCAGCAGCTTCCATATAAAGATACAGGGAAACAATGAGCAGTTCTTC. This sequence encodes CASSFHIKIQGNNEQFF.

The J gene is TRBJ2-7, the V gene TRBV3-1 (or the pseudogene TRBV3-2); 7 nucleotides match TRBD1. The J segment lost 6 bases and the V segment lost 3 bases, leaving 8 bases of the junction unmatched. Germline loops: CDR1 LGHDT, CDR2 YNNKEL (reference sequence). CDR3 length: 14 amino acids. CDR3 in amino acids: CASSHDRAVGEQYF. The CDR3 DNA reads as TGTGCCAGCAGCCATGACAGGGCCGTAGGCGAGCAGTACTTC.

V gene TRBV7-9 combines with J gene TRBJ2-7; a possible D gene is TRBD2 (6 bases). Germline CDR1 SEHNR, CDR2 FQNEAQ (reference sequence). The germline V and J ends were trimmed by 4 bases and 4 bases, with 17 bases remaining between them. This CDR3 has 15 residues. In DNA form, the CDR3 reads TGTGCCAGCAGCTCCACCCAAGCGGGCCCATACGAGCAGTACTTC. It yields the protein CASSSTQAGPYEQYF.

The chain carries TRBV30 and TRBJ2-1; possible D gene TRBD2, 6 bases. The CDR3 spans 14 residues. Trimming pared 4 bases from V and 3 bases from J, leaving 13 bases between. Germline V gene sequence: CDR1 GTSNPN, CDR2 SVGIG (reference sequence). The CDR3 is CAWTSGPFYNEQFF. The DNA for the CDR3 is TGTGCCTGGACCAGCGGGCCGTTCTACAATGAGCAGTTCTTC.

This clone was observed a handful of times. This chain's CDR3 is CASSPGLLTGELFF. CDR3 in DNA: TGTGCCAGCAGCCCAGGACTGCTCACCGGGGAGCTGTTTTTT. V usage is TRBV14 and J usage is TRBJ2-2; the D gene is possibly TRBD2 (5 bases). Germline-derived CDR1 and CDR2 are SGHDN and FVKESK. V dropped 4 bases and J dropped 4 bases, with 10 bases sitting between them. This CDR3 has 14 amino acids.